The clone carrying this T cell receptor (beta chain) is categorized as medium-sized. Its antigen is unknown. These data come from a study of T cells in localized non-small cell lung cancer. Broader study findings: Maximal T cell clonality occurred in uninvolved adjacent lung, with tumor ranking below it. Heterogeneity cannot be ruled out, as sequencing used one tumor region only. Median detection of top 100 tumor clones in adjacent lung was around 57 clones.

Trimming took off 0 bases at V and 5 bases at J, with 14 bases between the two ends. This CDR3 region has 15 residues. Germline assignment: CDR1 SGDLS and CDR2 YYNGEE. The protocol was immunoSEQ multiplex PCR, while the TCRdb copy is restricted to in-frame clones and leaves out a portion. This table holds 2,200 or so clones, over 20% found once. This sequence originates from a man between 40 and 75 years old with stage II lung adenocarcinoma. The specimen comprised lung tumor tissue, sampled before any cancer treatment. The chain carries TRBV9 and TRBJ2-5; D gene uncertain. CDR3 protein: CASSVADLLRETQYF. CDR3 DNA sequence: TGTGCCAGCAGCGTAGCTGACCTACTCCGGGAGACCCAGTACTTC.